This TCR beta chain was profiled in a study of blood T cell repertoires in COVID-19. The wider study: Acute and convalescent COVID-19 specimens originated in the United States, Italy and Spain. PBMCs, B-cell-depleted T cells, or T cells provided the cDNA or gDNA that made up the material.

V shed 6 bases and J 6 bases; nucleotides not matched to a gene: 6. Germline V gene lookup returns CDR1 MDHEN and CDR2 SYDVKM. The CDR3 extends over 13 amino acids. Original processing methods: Cell counts per sample came from amplifying reference gene primers. Method: immunoSEQ multiplex PCR; TCRdb's copy keeps in-frame clones and lacks some. From that table come the V and J calls and clone size; the DNA was used to work out D and trimming. The sample lists about 120,000 clones, 88% occurring once. The receptor's source is a woman aged 50 to 60 with active or convalescent COVID-19. The sequenced sample was peripheral blood. The V gene is TRBV28, the J gene TRBJ2-7; 9 bases are a match to TRBD2. The CDR3 region is CASRQREALEQYF. Here the CDR3 DNA reads TGTGCCAGCAGACAGCGGGAGGCCCTCGAGCAGTACTTC.